The TCR beta chain under discussion was sequenced for a study of T-cell memory formation after mild COVID-19. One entry per CDR3 protein results from TCRdb running MiXCR on the 5' RACE reads. The sample carries roughly 400,000 distinct CDR3 sequences, 24% recorded once. Germline CDR1 SGHTA, CDR2 FQGTGA. The CDR3 has 19 amino acids. V lost 10 bases, J lost 2 bases, and 21 bases stayed unmatched. The sample taken for sequencing was PBMCs or a T cell subset sorted from them (not recorded which). The sequence came from an adult woman who had mild COVID-19 (a few samples of this study predate the infection). Cell type and time point are not known. The chain has TRBV7-3 and TRBJ1-3; the match to TRBD1 covers 9 bases. The DNA for the CDR3 is TGTGCCACCTTACGTCCATACCCCCCCGGACAGGGGCCTGGAAACACCATATATTTT. Translating it yields CATLRPYPPGQGPGNTIYF.